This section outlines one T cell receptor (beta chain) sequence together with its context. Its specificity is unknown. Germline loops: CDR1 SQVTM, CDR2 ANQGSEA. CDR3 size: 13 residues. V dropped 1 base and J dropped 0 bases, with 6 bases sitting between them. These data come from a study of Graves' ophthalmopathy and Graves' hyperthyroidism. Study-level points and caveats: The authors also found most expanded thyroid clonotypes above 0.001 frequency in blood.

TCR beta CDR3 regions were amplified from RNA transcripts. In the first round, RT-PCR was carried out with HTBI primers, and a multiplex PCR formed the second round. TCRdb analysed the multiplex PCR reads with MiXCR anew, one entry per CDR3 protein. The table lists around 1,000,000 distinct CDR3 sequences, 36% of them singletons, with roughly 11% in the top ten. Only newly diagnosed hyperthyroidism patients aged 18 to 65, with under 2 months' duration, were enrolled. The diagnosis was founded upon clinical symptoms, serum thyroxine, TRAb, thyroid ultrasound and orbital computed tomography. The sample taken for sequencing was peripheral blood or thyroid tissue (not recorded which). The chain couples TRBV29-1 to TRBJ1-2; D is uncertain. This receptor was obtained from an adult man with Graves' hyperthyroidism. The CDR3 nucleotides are TGCAGCGTTGAAGTCAGCTCTAACTATGGCTACACCTTC. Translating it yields CSVEVSSNYGYTF.